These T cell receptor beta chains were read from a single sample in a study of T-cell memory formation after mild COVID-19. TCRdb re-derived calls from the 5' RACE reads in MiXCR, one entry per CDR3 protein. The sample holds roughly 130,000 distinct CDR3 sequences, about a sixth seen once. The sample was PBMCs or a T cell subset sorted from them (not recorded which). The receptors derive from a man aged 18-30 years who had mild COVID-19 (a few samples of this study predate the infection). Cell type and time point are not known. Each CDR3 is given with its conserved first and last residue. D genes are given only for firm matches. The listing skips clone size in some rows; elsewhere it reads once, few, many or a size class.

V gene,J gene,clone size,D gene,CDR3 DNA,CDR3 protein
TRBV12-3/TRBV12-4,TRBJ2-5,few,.,TGTGCCAGCAAGCGGGACAGCTCAGAGACCCAGTACTTC,CASKRDSSETQYF
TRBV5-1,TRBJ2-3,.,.,TGCGCCAGCAGCCTGGGTTTGGGCACAGATACGCAGTATTTT,CASSLGLGTDTQYF
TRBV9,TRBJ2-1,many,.,TGTGCCAGCAGCGTAGATTACAATGAGCAGTTCTTC,CASSVDYNEQFF
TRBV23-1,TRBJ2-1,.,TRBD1,TGCGCCAGCGGAACCGGGACAGGGTTAAATGAGCAGTTCTTC,CASGTGTGLNEQFF
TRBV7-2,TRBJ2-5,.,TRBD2,TGTGCCAGCAGCTACCAGGGTGTAGCGGGGGGAGAGACCCAGTACTTC,CASSYQGVAGGETQYF
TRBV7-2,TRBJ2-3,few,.,TGTGCCAGCACCGAGGCCCCCTATTCGGCAGGCACGCAGTATTTT,CASTEAPYSAGTQYF
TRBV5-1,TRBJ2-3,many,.,TGCGCCAGCAGCTTGGAAACAGGGTCAAGCACAGATACGCAGTATTTT,CASSLETGSSTDTQYF
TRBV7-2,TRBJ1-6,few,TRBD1,TGTGCCAGCAGCTTGGGGGACAGGGGGCGAGGTTCACCCCTCCACTTT,CASSLGDRGRGSPLHF
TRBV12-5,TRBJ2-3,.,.,TGTGCTAGTGGTTTGGACGCAGATACGCAGTATTTT,CASGLDADTQYF
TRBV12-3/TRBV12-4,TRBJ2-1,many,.,TGTGCCAGCAGTTCGGCGAGCTCCTACAATGAGCAGTTCTTC,CASSSASSYNEQFF
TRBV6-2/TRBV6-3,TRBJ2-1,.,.,TGTGCCAGCAGCCAGACCAACACCTACAATGAGCAGTTCTTC,CASSQTNTYNEQFF
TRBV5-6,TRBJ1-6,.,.,TGTGCCAGCAGCTTGGCTGCAGGGTTGGTTTCACCCCTCCACTTT,CASSLAAGLVSPLHF
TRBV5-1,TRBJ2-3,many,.,TGCGCCAGCAGCCCAGGGAGAGATACGCAGTATTTT,CASSPGRDTQYF
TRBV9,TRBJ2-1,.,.,TGTGCCAGCAGCGTAGCCCCCCGGCGGGGCGACAATGAGCAGTTCTTC,CASSVAPRRGDNEQFF
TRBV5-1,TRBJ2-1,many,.,TGCGCCAGCAGCTTGGAACCCGCGGGGGCGGGCGAGCAGTTCTTC,CASSLEPAGAGEQFF
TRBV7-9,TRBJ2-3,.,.,TGTGCCAGCAGCTTAGAGGGCACATATACGCAGTATTTT,CASSLEGTYTQYF
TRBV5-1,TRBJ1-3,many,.,TGCGCCAGCAGCCTGGGACAAATCTCTGGAAACACCATATATTTT,CASSLGQISGNTIYF
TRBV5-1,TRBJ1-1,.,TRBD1,TGCGCCAGCAGCCCCCGGGACAGGGGGAACACTGAAGCTTTCTTT,CASSPRDRGNTEAFF
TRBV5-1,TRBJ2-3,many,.,TGCGCCAGCAGCTTGGATGTCCCGGGGTATACGCAGTATTTT,CASSLDVPGYTQYF
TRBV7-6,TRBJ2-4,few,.,TGTGCCAGCAGCTTAGAGCCCCCCGGGGACATTCAGTACTTC,CASSLEPPGDIQYF
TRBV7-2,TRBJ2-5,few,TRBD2,TGTGCCAGCAGCCCGCGACACCCGGCCGGGGGGGAGACCCAGTACTTC,CASSPRHPAGGETQYF
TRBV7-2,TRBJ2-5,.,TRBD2,TGTGCCAGCAGCTTAGTAGCGGGGGGGCCAGAGACCCAGTACTTC,CASSLVAGGPETQYF
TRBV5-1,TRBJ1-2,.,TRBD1,TGCGCCAGCAGCGGACAGGGGGACGGCTACACCTTC,CASSGQGDGYTF
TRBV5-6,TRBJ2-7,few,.,TGTGCCAGCAGCGGGTCAGACATCTACGAGCAGTACTTC,CASSGSDIYEQYF
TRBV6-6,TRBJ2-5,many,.,TGTGCCAGCAGTACGGTGTACCAAGAGACCCAGTACTTC,CASSTVYQETQYF
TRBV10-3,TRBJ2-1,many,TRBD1,TGTGCCTCCCTCTTCGGACAGGGTAACAATGAGCAGTTCTTC,CASLFGQGNNEQFF
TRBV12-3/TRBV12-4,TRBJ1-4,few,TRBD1,TGTGCCAGCAGCCCGACAGGGATTGCATCTGAAAAACTGTTTTTT,CASSPTGIASEKLFF
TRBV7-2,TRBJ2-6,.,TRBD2,TGTGCCAGCAGCTGGTTCCTAGCGGGGGGTGACTCTGGGGCCAACGTCCTGACTTTC,CASSWFLAGGDSGANVLTF
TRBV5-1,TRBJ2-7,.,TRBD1,TGCGCCAGCAGCGTACAGCCGGTGGGACAGCCGGACTACGAGCAGTACTTC,CASSVQPVGQPDYEQYF
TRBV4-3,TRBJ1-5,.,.,TGCGCCAGCAGCCAAGCCGTCGGGAGCAATAAGCCCCAGCATTTT,CASSQAVGSNKPQHF
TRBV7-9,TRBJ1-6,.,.,TGTGCCAGCAGCTTAGTGCGGGGGGATTCTCCCCTCCACTTT,CASSLVRGDSPLHF
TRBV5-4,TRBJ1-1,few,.,TGTGCCAGCAGCCAGAGCTACCAAAGGGCTTCGGACACTGAAGCTTTCTTT,CASSQSYQRASDTEAFF
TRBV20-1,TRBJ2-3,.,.,TGCAGTGCCCCTACAGGGAAGGCGCAGTATTTT,CSAPTGKAQYF
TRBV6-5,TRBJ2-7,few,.,TGTGCCAGCAGTCCCGGAAGGGGGGGGCTCTACGAGCAGTACTTC,CASSPGRGGLYEQYF
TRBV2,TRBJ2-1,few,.,TGTGCCAGCGGGGGGGCGTCTATGTACAATGAGCAGTTCTTC,CASGGASMYNEQFF
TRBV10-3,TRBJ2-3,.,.,TGTGCCATCAGTGATAGGGGAAATACGCAGTATTTT,CAISDRGNTQYF
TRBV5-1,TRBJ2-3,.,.,TGCGCCAGCAGAGTCAGGGTCCCAGATACGCAGTATTTT,CASRVRVPDTQYF